The source of this T cell receptor beta chain is a study of STAT3 mutations in large granular lymphocyte leukemia. Study-wide background: Roughly half of the longitudinally sequenced T-LGLL patients carried detectable canonical activating STAT3 mutations.

Sequenced by immunoSEQ multiplex PCR; TCRdb stores in-frame clones only, minus some. The sample carries 4,500 or so clones, roughly three fifths recorded once. CDR1 and CDR2 (germline): SGDLS, YYNGEE. Trimming shortened V by 0 bases and J by 0 bases, and 6 bases separated the two germline ends. This CDR3 is built from 15 residues. Remarks on this clone: What it binds is not known.

Findings and caveats of the study: Some patients had persisting codominant clonotypes that could mask small clones. In T-cell large granular lymphocyte leukemia, about half of patients showed multiple immunodominant subclonotypes. Variable sampling intervals and differing treatment regimens complicated linking therapy response to TCR clonal burden changes. After therapy, about 30% of the 18 patients switched clonotypes, all new clones STAT3 wild type.

The V gene is TRBV9, the J gene TRBJ1-4; D unresolved. This TCR came from a male patient in his forties or fifties with T-cell large granular lymphocyte leukemia. Some clones in this sample may be carry-over from other donors' samples. The specimen sequenced was peripheral blood mononuclear cells. CDR3 sequence: CASSVGVSTNEKLFF. The CDR3 DNA reads as TGTGCCAGCAGCGTAGGGGTTTCAACTAATGAAAAACTGTTTTTT.